Presented here are 13 T cell receptor beta chains from one specimen sequenced in a study of T cells in localized non-small cell lung cancer. Libraries were prepared by immunoSEQ multiplex PCR; TCRdb keeps only in-frame clonotypes and omits some of them. The table shows approximately 1,500 clones, with 20% occurring only once. This specimen consisted of normal lung tissue next to the tumor, obtained before any cancer treatment. The receptors derive from a man between 40 and 69 years old with stage III lung adenocarcinoma.

The chain uses TRBV18 and TRBJ1-6; perhaps TRBD1 as D (6 bases). V was cut by 5 bases and J by 4 bases, with 18 bases left in between. Germline V lookup: CDR1 KGHSH, CDR2 LQKENI. This CDR3 is 17 amino acids long. This CDR3 reads CASSTLGADSYNSPLHF. CDR3 DNA: TGTGCCAGCTCAACATTGGGGGCAGATTCTTATAATTCACCCCTCCACTTT.

This clone has just a few counts. V and J are TRBV9 and TRBJ2-1; D could derive from TRBD1 or TRBD2 (6 bases each). Trimming cost V 6 bases and J 2 bases, with 18 bases left between them. CDR1 is SGDLS and CDR2 is YYNGEE in the germline V gene. The CDR3 has 16 amino acids. The chain's CDR3 is CASTEGVGGTYNEQFF. CDR3 nucleotide sequence: TGTGCCAGCACCGAAGGGGTGGGGGGCACCTACAATGAGCAGTTCTTC.

The gene calls are TRBV11-3 and TRBJ1-1, with D unresolved. V was clipped by 5 bases and J by 0 bases, with 10 bases between them. The germline V gene encodes CDR1 SGHNT and CDR2 YENEEA. The CDR3 is 14 amino acids. CDR3 DNA: TGTGCCAGCAGCCCCGACACAATGAACACTGAAGCTTTCTTT. This sequence encodes CASSPDTMNTEAFF.

A few counts support this clone. The chain has TRBV11-3 and TRBJ1-2, with TRBD1 identical over 8 bases. J gave up 4 bases and V 5 bases, and 12 bases lay outside the gene matches. CDR3 length: 16 amino acids. CDR1 and CDR2 (germline): SGHNT, YENEEA. In nucleotides, the CDR3 is TGTGCCAGCAGCCCCCGGGACAGGATTCGTTCCTATGGCTACACCTTC. Its protein product is CASSPRDRIRSYGYTF.

The chain joins TRBV18 to TRBJ2-3, with 9 bases fitting TRBD1. V dropped 5 bases and J dropped 1; count of bases not matched to a gene: 4. In germline, CDR1 is KGHSH, CDR2 LQKENI. This CDR3 has 15 amino acids. Written as DNA, the CDR3 is TGTGCCAGCTCAACGGACAGGGGCGGCACAGATACGCAGTATTTT. Encoded protein: CASSTDRGGTDTQYF.

In DNA, the CDR3 is TGTGCCAGCAGTTTAAATGGGATTTGGAATCAGCCCCAGCATTTT. Residues: CASSLNGIWNQPQHF. This chain uses TRBV6-8 with TRBJ1-5; D unclear. The CDR3 is 15 residues long. V shed 4 bases and J shed 4 bases, with 14 bases lying between them. Germline V gene data show CDR1 as MNHGY and CDR2 as SAAAGT.

This clone was counted a few times. The CDR3 bases are TGTGCCAGCAGCTTAGGGCCGGCGGGACTAGTCACAGATACGCAGTATTTT. Encoded protein: CASSLGPAGLVTDTQYF. The chain joins TRBV11-3 to TRBJ2-3; 8 bases agree with TRBD2. The CDR3 totals 17 residues. Germline V gene lookup returns CDR1 SGHNT and CDR2 YENEEA. V lost 1 base to trimming and J lost 2 bases; unmatched junction nucleotides: 8.

This clone was seen a few times. This chain links TRBV12-2 with TRBJ2-3; TRBD2 is taken as the D call from the table, unchecked against the DNA. TRBV12-2 is a pseudogene segment. The CDR3 has 15 amino acids. CDR3 region: CACQARGGPSDTQYF. CDR3 in DNA: TGTGCCTGCCAAGCAAGGGGGGGGCCCTCAGATACGCAGTATTTT.

The V and J genes are TRBV14 and TRBJ1-2, with D unresolved. The CDR3 loop spans 15 amino acids. The V gene lost 7 bases and the J gene lost 4 bases, with 19 bases spanning the gap. The germline CDR1 and CDR2 sequences are SGHDN and FVKESK. DNA for the CDR3: TGTGCCAGCACCCCCCTGCTAGCAGGCGGCTATGGCTACACCTTC. It yields the protein CASTPLLAGGYGYTF.

The V and J genes are TRBV6-8 and TRBJ1-1; D possibly corresponds to TRBD1 (6 bases). CDR3 length: 16 residues. Trimming stripped 2 bases from V and 0 bases from J, with 13 bases between. Looked up from germline, CDR1 is MNHGY and CDR2 is SAAAGT. The CDR3 DNA is TGTGCCAGCAGTTACGGGGGGGCTTTGTTGAACACTGAAGCTTTCTTT. Its protein is CASSYGGALLNTEAFF.

The chain links TRBV29-1 to TRBJ1-2; TRBD1 agrees at 8 bases. V trimming: 5 bases; J trimming: 3 bases; junction bases outside the gene matches: 5. The CDR3 is 13 residues long. Germline CDR1 and CDR2: SQVTM and ANQGSEA. The CDR3 nucleotides are TGCAGCGTTCGCGAACAGGGGGACTATGGCTACACCTTC. Residues: CSVREQGDYGYTF.

This chain uses TRBV6-1 with TRBJ2-6; 10 nucleotides align to TRBD1. Unmatched junction bases numbered 5, after V lost 1 base and J lost 2 bases. This CDR3 has 18 residues. Germline V gene data show CDR1 as MNHNS and CDR2 as SASEGT. CDR3 loop: CASSEGQGAPPGANVLTF. In nucleotides, the CDR3 is TGTGCCAGCAGTGAAGGACAGGGGGCGCCTCCTGGGGCCAACGTCCTGACTTTC.

This clone was counted only a few times. This chain connects TRBV6-8 to TRBJ1-1; TRBD1 agrees at 8 bases. CDR3 size: 13 residues. CDR1 and CDR2 (germline): MNHGY, SAAAGT. V lost 6 bases and J lost 7; bases outside the gene matches: 7. DNA for the CDR3: TGTGCCAGCAGCTACCAGGGGGCGGTTGAAGCTTTCTTT. Its translation is CASSYQGAVEAFF.